This T cell receptor delta chain emerged from a study of gamma-delta chains in newborns, infants, children. As for the study in general: Microbial exposure reportedly drives polyclonal innate γδ T cell expansion after birth.

TCRdb reanalyzed the reads using CATT. The sample carries more than 7,500 delta-chain clones, around 21% recorded once. This clone has more than one count but fewer than ten. J lost 0 bases, V lost 3 bases, and 10 bases had no gene match. Germline V lookup: CDR1 GEAIGNYY, CDR2 EKD. The length of the CDR3 is 17 residues. This clonotype originated in a child who was a newborn, infant or young child, either healthy, febrile or measles-vaccinated (not recorded which). The gene calls are TRDV2 and TRDJ1, with TRDD3 matching 9 bases. The source material was blood. This CDR3 reads CACDLLGDNEYTDKLIF. CDR3 DNA sequence: TGTGCCTGTGACCTGTTGGGGGATAACGAGTACACCGATAAACTCATCTTT.